Presented here are 9 T cell receptor beta chains from one specimen sequenced in a study of T cells in Graves' hyperthyroidism and ophthalmopathy (dated by TCRdb to about 2019). Libraries were constructed by multiplex PCR. TCRdb records Illumina HiSeq 2000 as the sequencer. The TCR beta CDR3 regions were amplified from the RNA transcripts. For the first round of RT-PCR on the TCR CDR3, the HTBI primer set was used together with the Qiagen OneStep RT-PCR kit. TCRdb took the public reads, trimmed them with fastp at Q25, ran MiXCR for clone calling and kept in-frame beta chains. For every CDR3 protein sequence, its rows merge into one entry that carries the most common genes and DNA. The sample table records a few hundred thousand distinct CDR3 sequences; approximately 15% of these occur just once. The top ten hold about 51% of the sample. The sequenced sample was blood. The receptors stem from a woman aged 60 to 75 with Graves' ophthalmopathy.

This clonotype was observed a few times. The V and J genes are TRBV4-1 and TRBJ1-1, with a tentative D call TRBD1 (5 bases). This CDR3 contains 14 residues. Germline V CDR1 and CDR2: MGHRA, YSYEKL. Trimming stripped 3 bases from V and 0 bases from J, with 8 bases between. The CDR3 sequence is CASSQDNLNTEAFF. As DNA, the CDR3 is TGCGCCAGCAGCCAGGACAACTTGAACACTGAAGCTTTCTTT.

Ten or more counts support this clonotype. The chain recombines TRBV20-1 with TRBJ1-1; D unclear. The CDR3 sequence is 13 residues long. Germline V gene sequence: CDR1 DFQATT, CDR2 SNEGSKA (reference sequence). V lost 2 bases, J lost 1 base, and 8 bases lay in between. CDR3 sequence (DNA): TGCAGTGCTAGATACGCGGGGAACACTGAAGCTTTCTTT. Its translation: CSARYAGNTEAFF.

This clonotype was picked up many times. The chain recombines TRBV12-3 or TRBV12-4 with TRBJ1-3; no definite D call. This CDR3 spans 13 amino acids. With 5 bases removed from V and 2 bases from J, the gap between germline ends came to 7 bases. This CDR3 is CASSLTAGNTIYF. CDR3 sequence (DNA): TGTGCCAGCAGTCTGACCGCTGGAAACACCATATATTTT.

The chain combines TRBV5-1 with TRBJ2-6, with TRBD1 identical over 7 bases. The CDR3 loop spans 19 amino acids. The germline V gene has CDR1 SGHRS and CDR2 YFSETQ. J was trimmed by 1 base and V by 4 bases; bases with no gene match: 14. The CDR3 DNA reads TGCGCCAGCAGCATAACCCCCCGGGACAGCGCTTCTGGGGCCAACGTCCTGACTTTC. This translates into CASSITPRDSASGANVLTF.

Many counts were recorded for this clonotype. Here the CDR3 reads CASRPLHEGGPEAFF. The CDR3 DNA sequence: TGCGCCAGCAGACCGCTCCATGAGGGAGGCCCTGAAGCTTTCTTT. The V call is TRBV5-1, the J call TRBJ1-1, with unresolved D. The length of the CDR3 is 15 residues. CDR1 SGHRS and CDR2 YFSETQ come from the germline V gene. V dropped 5 bases and J dropped 6 bases, with 20 bases sitting between them.

This clonotype appeared many times. V and J are TRBV7-2 and TRBJ1-2, with TRBD1 matching 7 bases. Germline assignment: CDR1 SGHTA and CDR2 FQGNSA. The length of the CDR3 is 14 residues. V shed 7 bases, J shed 8 bases, and the junction held 13 bases outside the gene matches. CDR3: CASTSDRQSGGYTF. The DNA of the CDR3 is TGTGCCAGCACATCGGACAGGCAAAGTGGAGGCTACACCTTC. Full variable domain (remainder filled in from reference TRBV7-2 and TRBJ1-2): GAGVSQSPSNKVTEKGKDVELRCDPISGHTALYWYRQSLGQGLEFLIYFQGNSAPDKSGLPSDRFSAERTGGSVSTLTIQRTQQEDSAVYLCASTSDRQSGGYTFGSGTRLTVV.

In this sample, this clonotype turned up many times. The chain links TRBV7-2 to TRBJ1-1, with no clear D. CDR1 SGHTA and CDR2 FQGNSA come from the germline V gene. The length of the CDR3 is 15 residues. V gave up 2 bases and J gave up 0 bases, with 10 bases separating them. The CDR3 sequence is CASSLTVTMNTEAFF. CDR3 bases: TGTGCCAGCAGCTTAACGGTTACTATGAACACTGAAGCTTTCTTT.

At least ten counts were recorded for this clonotype. The CDR3 DNA reads TGTGCCAGCAGTTACTCAGGCGGGCGTGGTGCCTACAATGAGCAGTTCTTC. Protein sequence: CASSYSGGRGAYNEQFF. J is TRBJ2-1 and V is TRBV6-6, with D possibly being TRBD2 (5 bases). This CDR3 spans 17 amino acids. V dropped 0 bases and J dropped 2 bases, with 14 bases sitting between them. CDR1 and CDR2 (germline): MNHNY, SVGAGI (reference sequence).

The chain is built from TRBV2 and TRBJ2-4, with 8 bases lining up with TRBD1. The CDR3 runs 12 residues. The V segment lost 7 bases and the J segment 11 bases; nucleotides outside the gene matches: 7. Germline lookup yields CDR1 SNHLY and CDR2 FYNNEI. DNA for the CDR3: TGTGCCAGCAAACCACAGGGGGACGTTCAGTACTTC. It encodes CASKPQGDVQYF.